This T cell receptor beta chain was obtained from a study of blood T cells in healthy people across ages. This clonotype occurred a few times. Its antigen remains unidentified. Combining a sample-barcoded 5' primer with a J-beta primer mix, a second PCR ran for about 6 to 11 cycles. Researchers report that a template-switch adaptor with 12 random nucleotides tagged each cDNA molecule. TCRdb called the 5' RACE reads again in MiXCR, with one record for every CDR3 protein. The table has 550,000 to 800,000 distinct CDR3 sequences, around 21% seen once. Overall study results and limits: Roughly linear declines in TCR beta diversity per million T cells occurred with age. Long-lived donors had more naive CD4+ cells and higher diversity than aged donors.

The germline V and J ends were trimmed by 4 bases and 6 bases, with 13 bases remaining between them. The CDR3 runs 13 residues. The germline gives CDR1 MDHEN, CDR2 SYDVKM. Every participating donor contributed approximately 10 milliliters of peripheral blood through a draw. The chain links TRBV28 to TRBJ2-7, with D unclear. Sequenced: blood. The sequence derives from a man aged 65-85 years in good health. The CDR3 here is CASSSGVSGEQYF. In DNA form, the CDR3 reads TGTGCCAGCAGTTCTGGGGTATCTGGCGAGCAGTACTTC.